Listed below are T cell receptor beta chains from one sample, sequenced in a study of PD-1 blockade in classical Hodgkin lymphoma. TCRdb's copy holds only in-frame clones and misses some; the assay was immunoSEQ multiplex PCR. The repertoire includes some 90,000 clones, around 80% of them detected once, and approximately 15% sits in the top ten. Sequenced material: peripheral blood mononuclear cells (PBMCs), taken before the fourth cycle of nivolumab. Receptors were obtained from a human donor with classical Hodgkin lymphoma. Both conserved end residues are part of each CDR3. D genes are given only for firm matches. Size is omitted from some rows. Given values are once, few, many or a class for expanded clones.

clone size	D gene	V gene	J gene	CDR3 protein	CDR3 DNA
NA	NA	TRBV28	TRBJ1-1	CASRRTLPGSATFF	TGTGCCAGCAGGAGAACACTTCCGGGATCGGCGACTTTCTTT
once	NA	TRBV6-5	TRBJ2-5	CASTKGRNRVETQYF	TGTGCCAGCACCAAGGGGCGGAACCGTGTCGAGACCCAGTACTTC
NA	TRBD2	TRBV30	TRBJ2-2	CAWGEGPGELFF	TGTGCCTGGGGGGAGGGGCCCGGGGAGCTGTTTTTT
few	TRBD2	TRBV27	TRBJ2-2	CASRLLAGVTGELFF	TGTGCCAGCCGCCTACTGGCGGGAGTGACCGGGGAGCTGTTTTTT
once	NA	TRBV5-1	TRBJ2-2	CASSPQGVEGTGELFF	TGCGCCAGCAGCCCACAGGGCGTGGAAGGCACCGGGGAGCTGTTTTTT
NA	NA	TRBV4-2	TRBJ2-7	CASSQDLGRYEQYF	TGTGCCAGCAGCCAAGATTTGGGACGCTACGAGCAGTACTTC
NA	NA	TRBV10-1	TRBJ2-5	CASSVRREETQYF	TGCGCCAGCAGTGTTCGCAGGGAGGAGACCCAGTACTTC
few	TRBD1	TRBV5-6	TRBJ1-1	CASSAGGRYTEAFF	TGTGCCAGCAGTGCAGGGGGGAGGTACACTGAAGCTTTCTTT
NA	TRBD2	TRBV18	TRBJ2-3	CASSPDTGGNTQYF	TGTGCCAGCTCACCAGATACGGGAGGGAATACGCAGTATTTT
NA	TRBD1	TRBV19	TRBJ1-5	CASRTQGDYQPQHF	TGTGCCAGTCGCACACAGGGGGATTATCAGCCCCAGCATTTT
NA	NA	TRBV7-2	TRBJ1-3	CASSLVTYSGNTIYF	TGTGCCAGCAGCTTAGTGACGTACTCTGGAAACACCATATATTTT
NA	TRBD1	TRBV28	TRBJ2-1	CATTGAEQGANEQFF	TGTGCCACCACAGGGGCCGAACAGGGGGCAAATGAGCAGTTCTTC
NA	NA	TRBV28	TRBJ2-5	CASSFRRSQEIQYF	TGTGCCAGCAGTTTTAGACGGAGCCAAGAGATCCAGTACTTC
NA	NA	TRBV6-6	TRBJ2-1	CASSYRNEQFF	TGTGCCAGCAGTTACCGGAATGAGCAGTTCTTC
NA	NA	TRBV19	TRBJ1-2	CASSTTPGTGLYGYTF	TGTGCCAGTAGTACCACCCCCGGAACAGGGTTGTATGGCTACACCTTC
few	NA	TRBV7-9	TRBJ1-4	CASSLPTGSNEKLFF	TGTGCCAGCAGCTTGCCTACAGGTTCCAATGAAAAACTGTTTTTT
NA	NA	TRBV30	TRBJ2-1	CAWRGSRDNEQFF	TGTGCCTGGAGGGGGAGTAGGGATAATGAGCAGTTCTTC
few	TRBD1	TRBV5-4	TRBJ1-4	CASSHKTGDELFF	TGTGCCAGCAGCCATAAGACAGGGGACGAACTGTTTTTT
NA	NA	TRBV7-9	TRBJ1-4	CASSSPPTGRENEKLFF	TGTGCCAGCAGCTCCCCGCCGACAGGTCGGGAGAATGAAAAACTGTTTTTT